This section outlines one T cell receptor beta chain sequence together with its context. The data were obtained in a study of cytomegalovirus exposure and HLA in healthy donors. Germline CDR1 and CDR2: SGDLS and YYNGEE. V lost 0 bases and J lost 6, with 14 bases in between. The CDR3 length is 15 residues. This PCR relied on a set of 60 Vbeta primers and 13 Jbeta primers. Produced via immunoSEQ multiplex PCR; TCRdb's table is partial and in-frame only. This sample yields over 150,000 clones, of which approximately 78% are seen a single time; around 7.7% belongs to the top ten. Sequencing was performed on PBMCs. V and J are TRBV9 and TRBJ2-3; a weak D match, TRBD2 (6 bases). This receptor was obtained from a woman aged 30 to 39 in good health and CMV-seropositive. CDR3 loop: CASSVAEGGDDTQYF. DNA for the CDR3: TGTGCCAGCAGCGTAGCCGAGGGAGGAGACGATACGCAGTATTTT.